This T cell receptor (beta chain) was obtained from a study of blood T cell repertoires in COVID-19. Study context: Acute and convalescent COVID-19 specimens originated in the United States, Italy and Spain. T cells, B-cell-depleted T cells, or PBMCs provided the cDNA or gDNA that served as material.

The germline CDR1 and CDR2 sequences are SQVTM and ANQGSEA. CDR3 length: 13 residues. V gave up 0 bases and J gave up 7 bases, with 10 bases separating them. Under the authors' procedure: From reference gene primer amplification, estimates of nucleated cell counts were derived. Libraries were prepared by immunoSEQ multiplex PCR; TCRdb keeps only in-frame clonotypes and omits some of them. That table gives V, J and clone size, and the DNA gave D and trimming. The sample shows about 150,000 clones, approximately 92% of them seen only once. Followed longitudinally, the Seattle patients had been enrolled during active infection.

Sequenced input: peripheral blood. This sequence joins TRBV29-1 and TRBJ1-5; D may be TRBD1 (5 bases). This clonotype was sampled from a young man with COVID-19, enrolled during active disease. The DNA of the CDR3 is TGCAGCGTTGAAGACAGGGCTGGCCAGCCCCAGCATTTT. It encodes CSVEDRAGQPQHF.